This passage covers 17 T cell receptor beta chains from one sample sequenced in a study of regulatory T cells in long-lasting Graves disease (dated by TCRdb to the early 2020s). The library was obtained by multiplex PCR. Instrument on record: Illumina HiSeq 4000. TCR beta libraries were built with iRepertoire HTBI primers and Arm-PCR amplification of CDR3 regions. TCRdb reworked the public reads: Q25 trimming with fastp, MiXCR clone assembly, productive beta chains retained. One record per CDR3 amino acid sequence lists the most common genes and DNA. The sample includes under 800,000 distinct CDR3 sequences, with roughly 16% observed a single time. 15% to 20% of the sample comes from the top ten. The sample's time point label, in plain terms: newly diagnosed GD, antithyroid drugs for less than 3 months. RNA was extracted from PBMCs in TRIzol for both TCR sequencing and RNA sequencing. The same sample was also used in a study of T cells in Graves' hyperthyroidism and ophthalmopathy.

The material was peripheral blood mononuclear cells (PBMCs), obtained at new diagnosis, from a patient treated with antithyroid drugs. These receptors all come from a woman aged 25 to 45 with Graves disease. Donor details come from another sample of the same person, matched by shared clones.

This clonotype was detected many times. This chain connects TRBV27 to TRBJ1-2, with 7 bases aligning to TRBD1. J gave up 6 bases and V 5 bases, and 3 bases lay outside the gene matches. The CDR3 contains 12 residues. Looked up from germline, CDR1 is MNHEY and CDR2 is SMNVEV (reference sequence). The CDR3 nucleotides read TGTGCCAGCAGTGACAGGGCAAATGGCTACACCTTC. Its protein is CASSDRANGYTF.

This clonotype showed up many times. The gene calls are TRBV6-1 and TRBJ1-5, with D perhaps TRBD1 (6 bases). V was clipped by 8 bases and J by 1 base, with 21 bases between them. The germline V gene has CDR1 MNHNS and CDR2 SASEGT. CDR3 length equals 17 residues. CDR3 sequence: CASLSGQTGMSNQPQHF. Written as DNA, the CDR3 is TGTGCCAGCTTATCAGGTCAAACAGGGATGAGCAATCAGCCCCAGCATTTT.

This clonotype was detected only a few times. This chain uses TRBV5-1 with TRBJ2-3; D is unclear. CDR1 and CDR2 from the germline V gene are SGHRS and YFSETQ. The CDR3 contains 15 residues. The V end lost 0 bases, the J end lost 2 bases, and 10 bases lay between the germline ends. The CDR3 protein is CASSLAEDYTDTQYF. The CDR3 DNA reads as TGCGCCAGCAGCTTGGCCGAGGATTACACAGATACGCAGTATTTT.

A few counts support this clonotype. V is TRBV9 and J is TRBJ2-7; D gene uncertain. Per the germline V gene, CDR1 is SGDLS and CDR2 is YYNGEE. Trimming left V 4 bases short and J 0 bases short, with 11 bases between. This CDR3 has 14 amino acids. CDR3 bases: TGTGCCAGCAGCCCCGGACCCAACTCCTACGAGCAGTACTTC. Encoded protein: CASSPGPNSYEQYF.

This clonotype was observed a few times. The CDR3 sequence: CASSQDWGWDQPQHF. The CDR3 DNA reads TGTGCCAGCAGCCAAGATTGGGGCTGGGATCAGCCCCAGCATTTT. The chain is built from TRBV4-2 and TRBJ1-5, with a tentative D call TRBD1 (5 bases). The germline gives CDR1 LGHNA, CDR2 YNFKEQ. V was shortened by 0 bases and J by 5 bases, with 11 bases between the two germline ends. The CDR3 is 15 amino acids.

This clonotype came up a few times. This rearrangement joins TRBV12-3 or TRBV12-4 to TRBJ1-5; a possible D gene is TRBD1 (6 bases). This CDR3 has 15 amino acids. The V and J ends lost 5 bases and 7 bases respectively, with 18 bases between them. This chain's CDR3 is CASSPAGAPGQPQHF. Here the CDR3 DNA reads TGTGCCAGCAGTCCGGCGGGGGCCCCGGGGCAGCCCCAGCATTTT.

This clonotype was detected once. Its ends do not fully match the called genes, so a read error is possible. DNA of the CDR3: TGTGCCAGCAGCTTCGGCTTAATAAGCTCTGGGGCCGACGTCCTGACTTTC. Translated: CASSFGLISSGADVLTF. This chain uses TRBV7-2 with TRBJ2-6; D might be TRBD1 (5 bases). CDR1 and CDR2 (germline): SGHTA, FQGNSA. CDR3 length: 17 residues.

The gene calls are TRBV30 and TRBJ1-5, with D perhaps matching TRBD1 (6 bases). Between the trimmed V and J ends, which lost 2 bases and 6 bases, there was a span of 11 bases. The CDR3 is 13 residues long. CDR1 is GTSNPN, CDR2 SVGIG, per germline (reference sequence). The CDR3 nucleotides are TGTGCCTGGAGTCGAATGGACAGTCAGCCCCAGCATTTT. Translating gives CAWSRMDSQPQHF. Supplemented by reference TRBV30 and TRBJ1-5, the full variable domain reads SQTIHQWPATLVQPVGSPLSLECTVEGTSNPNLYWYRQAAGRGLQLLFYSVGIGQISSEVPQNLSASRPQDRQFILSSKKLLLSDSGFYLCAWSRMDSQPQHFGDGTRLSIL.

This clonotype was counted at least ten times. The chain uses TRBV27 and TRBJ1-2; 9 bases match TRBD1. V was pared by 4 bases and J by 8 bases, with 26 bases of the junction left unmatched. This CDR3 is 20 amino acids long. Germline V gene data show CDR1 as MNHEY and CDR2 as SMNVEV (reference sequence). The CDR3 DNA sequence: TGTGCCAGCAGTTCATCCGCAACTCCGGTACGAAACAGGGGGCGCATCGGCTACACCTTC. This gives the protein CASSSSATPVRNRGRIGYTF.

The chain recombines TRBV5-1 with TRBJ2-7, with 11 bases that match TRBD2. CDR1 is SGHRS, CDR2 YFSETQ, per germline. V dropped 4 bases and J dropped 3; count of bases not matched to a gene: 3. The CDR3 length is 14 residues. CDR3 DNA: TGCGCCAGCAGCAAACTAGCGGGAGACTACGAGCAGTACTTC. Protein sequence: CASSKLAGDYEQYF.

This clonotype was observed at least ten times. CDR3 sequence: CASSLTGQEETQYF. The CDR3, as DNA: TGTGCCAGCAGTCTAACAGGACAGGAAGAGACCCAGTACTTC. This sequence joins TRBV7-2 and TRBJ2-5, with 7 bases that match TRBD1. CDR1 SGHTA and CDR2 FQGNSA come from the germline V gene. V trimming: 6 bases; J trimming: 3 bases; junction bases outside the gene matches: 7. CDR3 length: 14 residues.

This clonotype was seen at least ten times. The V gene is TRBV7-9, the J gene TRBJ1-1, with D perhaps TRBD1 (5 bases). The CDR3 is made up of 11 amino acids. Germline V gene lookup returns CDR1 SEHNR and CDR2 FQNEAQ (reference sequence). Trimming removed 6 bases at V and 10 bases at J, with 12 bases between. CDR3 sequence reads: CASSSTGRAFF. Here the CDR3 DNA reads TGTGCCAGCAGTTCAACAGGTCGAGCTTTCTTT. Full variable domain (rest looked up from reference TRBV7-9 and TRBJ1-1): DTGVSQNPRHKITKRGQNVTFRCDPISEHNRLYWYRQTLGQGPEFLTYFQNEAQLEKSRLLSDRFSAERPKGSFSTLEIQRTEQGDSAMYLCASSSTGRAFFGQGTRLTVV.

This clonotype was seen ten or more times. This chain uses TRBV3-1 with TRBJ2-1; 10 positions match TRBD2. Germline lookup yields CDR1 LGHDT and CDR2 YNNKEL (reference sequence). The CDR3 consists of 15 residues. With V trimmed by 0 bases and J by 8 bases, 4 bases remained unmatched. The CDR3 nucleotides read TGTGCCAGCAGCCAAGACGGCGGGACTAGCGATGAGCAGTTCTTC. This encodes CASSQDGGTSDEQFF.

This clonotype was counted between two and nine times. V gene TRBV19 combines with J gene TRBJ2-3; D unresolved. The CDR3 runs 12 residues. V lost 9 bases and J 5 bases, leaving 12 bases between the germline ends. The V gene's germline CDR1 is LNHDA and CDR2 SQIVND (reference sequence). The CDR3 sequence: CASATDGDTQYF. The CDR3 DNA is TGTGCCAGCGCTACAGACGGAGATACGCAGTATTTT.

In this sample, this clonotype turned up many times. The CDR3: CASSSTPRGKVNQPQHF. The CDR3 coding sequence is TGTGCCAGCAGTTCAACTCCGCGGGGGAAGGTTAATCAGCCCCAGCATTTT. The rearrangement links TRBV28 to TRBJ1-5; D perhaps matches TRBD1 (5 bases). Germline V CDR1 and CDR2: MDHEN, SYDVKM. This CDR3 has 17 amino acids. Trimming stripped 4 bases from V and 4 bases from J, with 20 bases between.

This clonotype has at least ten counts. The junction departs from germline at one end; a sequencing error may be responsible. The J gene is TRBJ1-2, the V gene TRBV5-5, with no clear D. The CDR3 consists of 11 residues. CDR1 is SGHKS and CDR2 is YYEKEE in the germline V gene (reference sequence). The CDR3 bases are TGCGCCAGCAGCTTGGACGGTGGCTACACCTTC. Amino acid sequence: CASSLDGGYTF.

This clonotype has just a few counts. The chain couples TRBV7-2 to TRBJ1-2, with D possibly being TRBD1 (5 bases). V lost 4 bases, J lost 8 bases, and 14 bases lay in between. Germline assignment: CDR1 SGHTA and CDR2 FQGNSA. The CDR3 spans 13 residues. In nucleotides, the CDR3 is TGTGCCAGCAGCTCAGACAGAGGACGGGGCTACACCTTC. It encodes CASSSDRGRGYTF.